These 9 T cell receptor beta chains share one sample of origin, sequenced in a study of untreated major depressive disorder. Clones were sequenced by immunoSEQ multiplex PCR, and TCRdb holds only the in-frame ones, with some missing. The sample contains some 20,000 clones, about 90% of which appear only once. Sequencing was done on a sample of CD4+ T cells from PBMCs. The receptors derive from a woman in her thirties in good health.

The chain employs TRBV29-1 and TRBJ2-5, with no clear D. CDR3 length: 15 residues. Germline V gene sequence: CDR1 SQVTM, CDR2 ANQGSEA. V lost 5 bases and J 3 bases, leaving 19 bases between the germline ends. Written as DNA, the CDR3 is TGCAGCGTTCGACGATTAGCCGGAATAAAAGAGACCCAGTACTTC. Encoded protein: CSVRRLAGIKETQYF.

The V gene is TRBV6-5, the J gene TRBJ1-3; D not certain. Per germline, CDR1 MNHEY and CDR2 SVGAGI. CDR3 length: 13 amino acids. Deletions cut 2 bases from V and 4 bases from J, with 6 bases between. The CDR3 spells CASSYRAGNTIYF. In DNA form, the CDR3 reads TGTGCCAGCAGTTACAGGGCGGGAAACACCATATATTTT.

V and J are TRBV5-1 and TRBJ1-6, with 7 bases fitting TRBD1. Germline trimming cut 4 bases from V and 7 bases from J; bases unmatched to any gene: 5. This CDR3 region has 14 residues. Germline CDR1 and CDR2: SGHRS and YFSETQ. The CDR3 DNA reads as TGCGCCAGCAGCCACGGGACAGTAAATTCACCCCTCCACTTT. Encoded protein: CASSHGTVNSPLHF.

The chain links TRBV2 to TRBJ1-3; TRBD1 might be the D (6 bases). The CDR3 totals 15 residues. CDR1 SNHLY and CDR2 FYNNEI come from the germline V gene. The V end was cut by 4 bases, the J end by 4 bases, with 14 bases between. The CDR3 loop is CASSVPGTYGNTIYF. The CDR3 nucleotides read TGTGCCAGCAGTGTACCGGGGACATACGGAAACACCATATATTTT.

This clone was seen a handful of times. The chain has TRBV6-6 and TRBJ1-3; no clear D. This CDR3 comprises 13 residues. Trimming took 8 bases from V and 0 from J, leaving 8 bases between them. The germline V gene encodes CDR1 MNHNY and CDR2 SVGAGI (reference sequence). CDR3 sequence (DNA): TGTGCCAGCGTCCCGGACTCTGGAAACACCATATATTTT. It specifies CASVPDSGNTIYF.

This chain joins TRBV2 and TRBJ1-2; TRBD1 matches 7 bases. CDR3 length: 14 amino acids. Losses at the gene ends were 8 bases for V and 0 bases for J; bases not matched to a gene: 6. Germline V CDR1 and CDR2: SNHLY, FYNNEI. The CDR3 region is CASQGDRANYGYTF. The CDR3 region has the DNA TGTGCCAGCCAGGGGGACAGAGCTAACTATGGCTACACCTTC.

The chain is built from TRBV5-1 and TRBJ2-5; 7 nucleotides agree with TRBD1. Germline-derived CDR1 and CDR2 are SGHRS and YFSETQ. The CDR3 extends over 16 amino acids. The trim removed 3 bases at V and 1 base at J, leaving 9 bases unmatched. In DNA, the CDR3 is TGCGCCAGCAGCTCCCAGCGACAGGGCACCCAAGAGACCCAGTACTTC. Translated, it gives CASSSQRQGTQETQYF.

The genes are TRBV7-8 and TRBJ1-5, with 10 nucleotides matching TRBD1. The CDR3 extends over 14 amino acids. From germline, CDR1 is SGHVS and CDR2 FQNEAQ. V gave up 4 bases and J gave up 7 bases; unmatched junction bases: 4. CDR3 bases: TGTGCCAGCAGCTCGGACAGGGGGAAGCAGCCCCAGCATTTT. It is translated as CASSSDRGKQPQHF.

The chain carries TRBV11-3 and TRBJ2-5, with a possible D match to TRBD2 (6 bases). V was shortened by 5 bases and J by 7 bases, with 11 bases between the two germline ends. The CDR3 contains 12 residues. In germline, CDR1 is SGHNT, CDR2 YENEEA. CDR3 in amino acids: CASSPPGGTQYF. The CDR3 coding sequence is TGTGCCAGCAGCCCACCCGGGGGGACCCAGTACTTC.